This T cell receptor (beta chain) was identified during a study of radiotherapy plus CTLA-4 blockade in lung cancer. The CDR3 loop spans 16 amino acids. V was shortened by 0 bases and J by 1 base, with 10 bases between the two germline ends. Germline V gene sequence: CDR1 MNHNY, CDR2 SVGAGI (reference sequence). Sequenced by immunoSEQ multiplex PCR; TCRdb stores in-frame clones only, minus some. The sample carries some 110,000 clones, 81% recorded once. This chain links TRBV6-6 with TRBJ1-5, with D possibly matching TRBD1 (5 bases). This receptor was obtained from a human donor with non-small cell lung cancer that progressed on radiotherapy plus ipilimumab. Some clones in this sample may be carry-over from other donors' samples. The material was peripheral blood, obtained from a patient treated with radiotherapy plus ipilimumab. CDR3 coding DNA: TGTGCCAGCAGTTACTCGGGACGGGAGAGCAATCAGCCCCAGCATTTT. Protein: CASSYSGRESNQPQHF.